This paragraph covers one T cell receptor (beta chain) sequence. Its matching antigen is unknown. These data belong to a study of Graves' ophthalmopathy and Graves' hyperthyroidism. Turning to the study itself: Samples of peripheral blood were obtained at initial diagnosis, prior to treatment of any kind. General study results and limits: Among expanded thyroid clonotypes above 0.001 frequency, most also occurred in blood. A model of 13 signatures distinguished ophthalmopathy from stable hyperthyroidism at around 90% sensitivity and approximately 77% specificity.

This CDR3 is 13 amino acids long. V was pared by 8 bases and J by 3 bases, with 14 bases between. As the template, RNA transcripts were used to amplify TCR beta CDR3 regions. The authors performed first-round RT-PCR with HTBI primers and then a second-round multiplex PCR. TCRdb reanalysed the multiplex PCR reads using MiXCR and keeps one entry per CDR3 protein. The data show approximately 460,000 distinct CDR3 sequences, around an eighth seen once. PBMCs were isolated by Ficoll-Paque density gradient centrifugation, using around 10 ml of fresh peripheral blood as the starting material. Sequencing was carried out using blood. This TCR was sampled from a woman under 40 with Graves' ophthalmopathy. V and J are TRBV12-3 or TRBV12-4 and TRBJ2-7, with D perhaps assigned TRBD1 or TRBD2 (5 bases each). This chain's CDR3 is CASGTDTFYEQYF. Here the CDR3 DNA reads TGTGCCAGCGGGACCGATACATTCTACGAGCAGTACTTC.